One sample yielded the 30 T cell receptor beta chains listed below, sequenced in a study of cytomegalovirus exposure and HLA in healthy donors. The assay was immunoSEQ multiplex PCR, and TCRdb's table has in-frame clones only and misses some. The table records over 150,000 clones, approximately 89% of them present only once. Sequencing used PBMCs. Source of these receptors: a woman aged 18-30 years in good health and CMV-seropositive.

The CDR3 loop reads CASSPQREGLGEQFF. CDR3 sequence (DNA): TGTGCCAGCTCACCACAGCGGGAGGGCCTTGGGGAGCAGTTCTTC. The J gene is TRBJ2-1, the V gene TRBV18, with TRBD2 matching 10 bases. The CDR3 length is 15 residues. V gave up 1 base and J gave up 10 bases; unmatched junction bases: 7. CDR1 and CDR2 (germline): KGHSH, LQKENI.

J is TRBJ2-2 and V is TRBV28; a possible D gene is TRBD2 (5 bases). Per germline, CDR1 MDHEN and CDR2 SYDVKM. Trimming cost V 7 bases and J 1 base, with 13 bases left between them. The CDR3 is 15 amino acids. The CDR3 spells CASTTRRGNTGELFF. Here the CDR3 DNA reads TGTGCCAGCACCACCCGTCGGGGGAACACCGGGGAGCTGTTTTTT. The variable domain in full, with the rest retrieved from reference TRBV28 and TRBJ2-2, is DVKVTQSSRYLVKRTGEKVFLECVQDMDHENMFWYRQDPGLGLRLIYFSYDVKMKEKGDIPEGYSVSREKKERFSLILESASTNQTSMYLCASTTRRGNTGELFFGEGSRLTVL.

The V call is TRBV7-6, the J call TRBJ2-7; 9 nucleotides align to TRBD1. CDR3 length equals 15 residues. V trimming: 5 bases; J trimming: 3 bases; junction bases outside the gene matches: 8. The germline V gene encodes CDR1 SGHVS and CDR2 FNYEAQ. The CDR3 reads CASSPEDRGYYEQYF. The CDR3 DNA sequence: TGTGCCAGCAGCCCTGAGGACAGGGGATACTACGAGCAGTACTTC.

V gene TRBV18 combines with J gene TRBJ2-1; D may be TRBD1 (6 bases). From germline, CDR1 is KGHSH and CDR2 LQKENI. CDR3 length: 15 residues. V lost 3 bases to trimming and J lost 6 bases, with 15 bases between them. The CDR3 here is CASSPPGHRVNEQFF. Here the CDR3 DNA reads TGTGCCAGCTCACCGCCGGGACACCGTGTCAATGAGCAGTTCTTC.

Comment on this clone: The same CDR3 also results from other DNA sequences found in this sample. This sequence joins TRBV6-1 and TRBJ2-1; D remains unclear. The V end was cut by 4 bases, the J end by 6 bases, with 7 bases between. CDR1 and CDR2 (germline): MNHNS, SASEGT. This CDR3 contains 12 residues. CDR3 residues: CASSVSGNEQFF. The CDR3 DNA is TGTGCCAGCAGTGTTAGTGGCAATGAGCAGTTCTTC.

The chain combines TRBV10-3 with TRBJ1-5; D is possibly TRBD1 (6 bases). The CDR3 is 14 amino acids. Germline lookup yields CDR1 ENHRY and CDR2 SYGVKD. V lost 4 bases, J lost 4 bases, and 11 bases lay in between. The chain's CDR3 is CAISAGQSNQPQHF. Written as DNA, the CDR3 is TGTGCCATCAGTGCCGGACAGTCGAATCAGCCCCAGCATTTT.

The rearrangement uses TRBV9 and TRBJ2-3; 10 bases are a match to TRBD2. The CDR3 is 14 residues long. Germline-derived CDR1 and CDR2 are SGDLS and YYNGEE. Trimming at V came to 4 bases and at J to 3 bases, leaving 2 bases not matched to a gene. The CDR3 region is CASSPSGRTDTQYF. The CDR3 nucleotides are TGTGCCAGCAGCCCTAGCGGGAGAACAGATACGCAGTATTTT.

V usage is TRBV7-9 and J usage is TRBJ2-7; TRBD2 agrees at 8 bases. The CDR3 consists of 15 residues. Trimming at V came to 5 bases and at J to 2 bases, leaving 8 bases not matched to a gene. CDR1 and CDR2 (germline): SEHNR, FQNEAQ (reference sequence). The CDR3 DNA reads TGTGCCAGCAGCCAAATTGCGGGAGGTCCCTACGAGCAGTACTTC. It translates to CASSQIAGGPYEQYF.

The chain employs TRBV7-6 and TRBJ2-5, with a weak D call TRBD2 (5 bases). The CDR3 loop spans 13 amino acids. Germline V CDR1 and CDR2: SGHVS, FNYEAQ. V was pared by 5 bases and J by 3 bases, with 10 bases between. As DNA, the CDR3 is TGTGCCAGCAGCCCGGACGGGGAAGAGACCCAGTACTTC. It is translated as CASSPDGEETQYF.

The chain employs TRBV5-6 and TRBJ2-1, with 14 bases fitting TRBD2. Germline loops: CDR1 SGHDT, CDR2 YYEEEE. This CDR3 has 15 amino acids. J gave up 8 bases and V 2 bases, and 3 bases lay outside the gene matches. For the CDR3, the DNA is TGTGCCAGCAGCTTAAGGACTAGCGGGAGGCATGAGCAGTTCTTC. Translated, it gives CASSLRTSGRHEQFF.

This chain links TRBV30 with TRBJ1-4; the D gene is possibly TRBD1 (6 bases). CDR1 and CDR2 (germline): GTSNPN, SVGIG (reference sequence). The ends were cut back, 3 bases at V and 8 bases at J, with 10 bases in the middle. The CDR3 runs 12 residues. CDR3 sequence reads: CAWRGAREKLFF. DNA of the CDR3: TGTGCCTGGAGGGGGGCGAGGGAAAAACTGTTTTTT.

The CDR3 protein is CASSFFPTGPEAFF. The CDR3 DNA reads as TGCGCCAGCAGCTTTTTCCCGACAGGGCCTGAAGCTTTCTTT. The gene calls are TRBV5-1 and TRBJ1-1, with 7 nucleotides matching TRBD1. V lost 2 bases and J lost 6; bases outside the gene matches: 7. The germline V gene has CDR1 SGHRS and CDR2 YFSETQ. This CDR3 is 14 amino acids long.

V and J are TRBV18 and TRBJ2-1; unclear D gene. CDR1 is KGHSH, CDR2 LQKENI, per germline. Trimming stripped 6 bases from V and 8 bases from J, with 11 bases between. The CDR3 is 12 amino acids. The CDR3 region is CASSPRIYEQFF. CDR3 coding DNA: TGTGCCAGCTCCCCCCGTATCTATGAGCAGTTCTTC.

The chain uses TRBV27 and TRBJ2-3, with TRBD2 identical over 10 bases. Germline V lookup: CDR1 MNHEY, CDR2 SMNVEV (reference sequence). The CDR3 has 14 amino acids. J lost 4 bases, V lost 6 bases, and 4 bases had no gene match. The CDR3 nucleotides are TGTGCCAGCAGCGGTAGCGGGAGGTCAGATACGCAGTATTTT. Its protein product is CASSGSGRSDTQYF.

The chain recombines TRBV28 with TRBJ2-3; 10 bases agree with TRBD1. Looked up from germline, CDR1 is MDHEN and CDR2 is SYDVKM. V shed 4 bases and J 8 bases; nucleotides not matched to a gene: 12. This CDR3 is built from 16 residues. In nucleotides, the CDR3 is TGTGCCAGCAGTTCCGGACTCCGGGACAGGGGACCTACGCAGTATTTT. Its protein product is CASSSGLRDRGPTQYF.

The chain carries TRBV5-6 and TRBJ2-2; TRBD1 is a possible D gene (6 bases). The ends were cut back, 6 bases at V and 1 base at J, with 16 bases in the middle. CDR1 SGHDT and CDR2 YYEEEE come from the germline V gene. The CDR3 totals 16 residues. The CDR3 reads CASTVQGWVNTGELFF. As DNA, the CDR3 is TGTGCCAGCACCGTACAGGGTTGGGTGAACACCGGGGAGCTGTTTTTT.

This clone was counted a few times. The chain combines TRBV4-1 with TRBJ2-2; D is perhaps TRBD2 (5 bases). The CDR3 extends over 14 amino acids. With 8 bases removed from V and 7 bases from J, the gap between germline ends came to 17 bases. Germline V CDR1 and CDR2: MGHRA, YSYEKL. DNA of the CDR3: TGCGCCAGCCTATCTTCCGGGATTAACGGGGAGCTGTTTTTT. Translating it yields CASLSSGINGELFF.

V usage is TRBV6-5 and J usage is TRBJ2-5, with 7 bases lining up with TRBD1. V gave up 7 bases and J gave up 7 bases; unmatched junction bases: 15. The CDR3 contains 15 residues. Germline loops: CDR1 MNHEY, CDR2 SVGAGI. CDR3: CASKFTPTGYGTQYF. The CDR3 DNA follows: TGTGCCAGCAAATTTACTCCGACAGGGTACGGGACCCAGTACTTC.

A single count supports this clone. This chain uses TRBV6-6 with TRBJ2-7; the D gene is possibly TRBD2 (5 bases). Germline V lookup: CDR1 MNHNY, CDR2 SVGAGI (reference sequence). This CDR3 has 15 amino acids. Trimming took off 0 bases at V and 4 bases at J, with 13 bases between the two ends. The CDR3 reads CASSYSSGGRYEQYF. CDR3 coding DNA: TGTGCCAGCAGTTACTCTTCGGGCGGGCGTTACGAGCAGTACTTC.

The chain recombines TRBV5-5 with TRBJ1-2, with D possibly matching TRBD1 (5 bases). CDR3 size: 14 residues. Trimming stripped 3 bases from V and 2 bases from J, with 11 bases between. Germline V gene lookup returns CDR1 SGHKS and CDR2 YYEKEE (reference sequence). The CDR3 DNA reads TGTGCCAGCAGCTCAACCGACAGAAACTATGGCTACACCTTC. Its translation is CASSSTDRNYGYTF.

The gene calls are TRBV9 and TRBJ1-2; D gene uncertain. The CDR3 consists of 15 residues. V lost 0 bases and J lost 3, with 12 bases in between. Germline values: CDR1 SGDLS, CDR2 YYNGEE. Here the CDR3 reads CASSVATGFHYGYTF. The CDR3 DNA is TGTGCCAGCAGCGTAGCTACGGGTTTTCACTATGGCTACACCTTC.

V usage is TRBV7-2 and J usage is TRBJ2-1; 10 positions match TRBD2. The ends lost 6 bases at V and 13 bases at J; junction bases unmatched: 6. This CDR3 spans 12 amino acids. Germline values: CDR1 SGHTA, CDR2 FQGNSA. The CDR3, as DNA: TGTGCCAGCAGGGACCAGCGGGAGGGCCAGTTCTTC. Translated, it gives CASRDQREGQFF.

The chain carries TRBV7-2 and TRBJ2-2, with 7 bases matching TRBD1. From germline, CDR1 is SGHTA and CDR2 FQGNSA. With 3 bases clipped from V and 6 bases from J, the junction kept 4 bases outside the gene matches. This CDR3 has 14 residues. In DNA, the CDR3 is TGTGCCAGCAGCTTCGACAGGGCCCCCGGGGAGCTGTTTTTT. Encoded protein: CASSFDRAPGELFF.

This clone was seen only once. The chain uses TRBV18 and TRBJ1-2; the match to TRBD1 covers 10 bases. CDR3 length: 15 residues. Germline assignment: CDR1 KGHSH and CDR2 LQKENI. The trim removed 6 bases at V and 6 bases at J, leaving 10 bases unmatched. The CDR3 here is CASSDQRQGADGYTF. The DNA for the CDR3 is TGTGCCAGCTCCGACCAAAGACAGGGGGCGGATGGCTACACCTTC. Supplemented by reference TRBV18 and TRBJ1-2, the full variable domain reads NAGVMQNPRHLVRRRGQEARLRCSPMKGHSHVYWYRQLPEEGLKFMVYLQKENIIDESGMPKERFSAEFPKEGPSILRIQQVVRGDSAAYFCASSDQRQGADGYTFGSGTRLTVV.

The rearrangement uses TRBV5-1 and TRBJ2-7, with a possible D match to TRBD1 (6 bases). Per germline, CDR1 SGHRS and CDR2 YFSETQ. The V and J ends lost 2 bases and 1 base respectively, with 7 bases between them. The CDR3 has 13 amino acids. As DNA, the CDR3 is TGCGCCAGCAGCTTCACAGGGTCCTACGAGCAGTACTTC. Amino acids: CASSFTGSYEQYF.

J is TRBJ1-5 and V is TRBV7-8; perhaps TRBD1 as D (6 bases). Germline loops: CDR1 SGHVS, CDR2 FQNEAQ. The V and J ends lost 6 bases and 0 bases respectively, with 18 bases between them. The CDR3 contains 17 residues. The CDR3 coding sequence is TGTGCCAGCAGTGGGGGAGGGGGGCCTTATAGCAATCAGCCCCAGCATTTT. Protein product: CASSGGGGPYSNQPQHF.

The chain is built from TRBV15 and TRBJ1-1; possibly TRBD1 for D (5 bases). Trimming stripped 4 bases from V and 2 bases from J, with 11 bases between. CDR3 length: 14 amino acids. CDR1 and CDR2 from the germline V gene are LNHNV and YYDKDF (reference sequence). CDR3 nucleotide sequence: TGTGCCACCAGCATGGGGGGGAAAAACACTGAAGCTTTCTTT. Protein sequence: CATSMGGKNTEAFF.

The genes are TRBV5-1 and TRBJ2-7; 9 bases map to TRBD1. Losses at the gene ends were 4 bases for V and 2 bases for J; bases not matched to a gene: 7. The CDR3 runs to 15 residues. Germline CDR1 and CDR2: SGHRS and YFSETQ. The CDR3 sequence is CASSRPGQGTYEQYF. DNA for the CDR3: TGCGCCAGCAGCCGACCGGGACAGGGAACCTACGAGCAGTACTTC.

The V and J genes are TRBV7-2 and TRBJ2-1, with TRBD2 matching 10 bases. The CDR3 extends over 18 amino acids. From germline, CDR1 is SGHTA and CDR2 FQGNSA. V gave up 5 bases and J gave up 1 base; unmatched junction bases: 11. The CDR3 bases are TGTGCCAGCAGCCGAGGGGGTAGCGGGAGGCGTTCCTACAATGAGCAGTTCTTC. Amino acids: CASSRGGSGRRSYNEQFF.

The gene calls are TRBV27 and TRBJ1-2; TRBD1 agrees at 9 bases. After removal of 6 bases from V and 0 bases from J, the junction contained 8 bases not matched to a gene. Germline V gives CDR1 MNHEY, CDR2 SMNVEV (reference sequence). This CDR3 has 16 residues. In DNA, the CDR3 is TGTGCCAGCAGCGCCGGACAGGGGCCGACTAACTATGGCTACACCTTC. It yields the protein CASSAGQGPTNYGYTF.